What follows are 12 T cell receptor beta chains derived from one specimen sequenced in a study of T-cell memory formation after mild COVID-19. TCRdb reprocessed the 5' RACE reads via MiXCR and lists one record per CDR3 protein. The sample lists 150,000 to 200,000 distinct CDR3 sequences; around 21% were seen once. The sequenced material came from PBMCs or a T cell subset sorted from them (not recorded which). Every receptor here comes from an adult woman who had mild COVID-19 (a few samples of this study predate the infection). Cell type and time point are not known.

This chain's CDR3 is CSARAAESSTDTQYF. Written as DNA, the CDR3 is TGCAGTGCTAGAGCGGCCGAAAGTAGCACAGATACGCAGTATTTT. The chain has TRBV20-1 and TRBJ2-3; no clear D. The CDR3 has 15 residues. The V end was cut by 1 base, the J end by 0 bases, with 11 bases between. CDR1 DFQATT and CDR2 SNEGSKA come from the germline V gene (reference sequence).

This clonotype was counted ten times or more. This sequence joins TRBV15 and TRBJ2-2; 8 bases are a match to TRBD2. The CDR3 is made up of 16 amino acids. The ends lost 1 base at V and 1 base at J; junction bases unmatched: 2. Germline V lookup: CDR1 LNHNV, CDR2 YYDKDF (reference sequence). CDR3 amino acids: CATSRGAGENTGELFF. CDR3 nucleotide sequence: TGTGCCACCAGCAGAGGAGCGGGAGAGAACACCGGGGAGCTGTTTTTT.

The chain carries TRBV6-1 and TRBJ2-7; D remains unclear. The CDR3 is 14 residues long. The germline gives CDR1 MNHNS, CDR2 SASEGT. V was shortened by 8 bases and J by 0 bases, with 14 bases between the two germline ends. The CDR3 DNA follows: TGTGCCAGCGTTAAGGACGGCTACTCCTACGAGCAGTACTTC. As protein: CASVKDGYSYEQYF.

The table lists this clonotype with a few counts. This chain connects TRBV20-1 to TRBJ2-7; the D is unclear. V was clipped by 3 bases and J by 3 bases, with 9 bases between them. Germline CDR1 is DFQATT and CDR2 is SNEGSKA (reference sequence). The CDR3 runs 12 residues. CDR3 protein: CSARSEDYEQYF. Here the CDR3 DNA reads TGCAGTGCTAGGTCAGAGGACTACGAGCAGTACTTC.

V gene TRBV3-1 combines with J gene TRBJ2-3; 9 bases fit TRBD1. Germline V lookup: CDR1 LGHDT, CDR2 YNNKEL (reference sequence). The CDR3 extends over 15 amino acids. With 4 bases clipped from V and 2 bases from J, the junction kept 4 bases outside the gene matches. CDR3 sequence: CASSLRTGDTDTQYF. In DNA, the CDR3 is TGTGCCAGCAGCCTAAGGACAGGGGACACAGATACGCAGTATTTT.

The V gene is TRBV7-9, the J gene TRBJ2-7; 10 positions agree with TRBD2. The germline CDR1 and CDR2 sequences are SEHNR and FQNEAQ (reference sequence). V lost 5 bases to trimming and J lost 3 bases; unmatched junction nucleotides: 4. The CDR3 loop spans 14 amino acids. The CDR3 protein is CASSPSGRFYEQYF. CDR3 nucleotide sequence: TGTGCCAGCAGCCCTAGCGGGAGATTCTACGAGCAGTACTTC.

This rearrangement joins TRBV7-6 to TRBJ1-5; the D gene is possibly TRBD1 (5 bases). CDR3 size: 15 residues. Germline V gives CDR1 SGHVS, CDR2 FNYEAQ. The V end lost 5 bases, the J end lost 4 bases, and 15 bases lay between the germline ends. In DNA form, the CDR3 reads TGTGCCAGCAGCCCAGGGACGGATGGGAATCAGCCCCAGCATTTT. The encoded protein is CASSPGTDGNQPQHF. The full variable domain, in which reference TRBV7-6 and TRBJ1-5 provide the parts outside the CDR3, is GAGVSQSPRYKVTKRGQDVALRCDPISGHVSLYWYRQALGQGPEFLTYFNYEAQQDKSGLPNDRFSAERPEGSISTLTIQRTEQRDSAMYRCASSPGTDGNQPQHFGDGTRLSIL.

V is TRBV15 and J is TRBJ2-7; TRBD1 matches at 8 bases. V shed 1 base and J 4 bases; nucleotides not matched to a gene: 6. The V gene's germline CDR1 is LNHNV and CDR2 YYDKDF (reference sequence). The CDR3 length is 15 residues. CDR3 sequence reads: CATSRGAGGSYEQYF. The CDR3 nucleotides read TGTGCCACCAGCAGAGGGGCAGGGGGCAGTTACGAGCAGTACTTC.

This clonotype was found a few times. This chain uses TRBV12-3 or TRBV12-4 with TRBJ2-3; 9 bases fit TRBD1. The CDR3 consists of 15 residues. Losses at the gene ends were 6 bases for V and 4 bases for J; bases not matched to a gene: 8. The chain's CDR3 is CASRPGTGYPDTQYF. CDR3 sequence (DNA): TGTGCCAGCAGACCCGGGACAGGGTATCCAGATACGCAGTATTTT.

V and J are TRBV27 and TRBJ2-5, with a weak D call TRBD2 (6 bases). Germline CDR1 is MNHEY and CDR2 is SMNVEV (reference sequence). Trimming removed 6 bases from V and 4 bases from J, with 24 bases in between. The CDR3 loop spans 17 amino acids. The DNA of the CDR3 is TGTGCCAGCAGCCCCGGGAGTTTAGGGGTTATAAGAGAGACCCAGTACTTC. It encodes CASSPGSLGVIRETQYF.

This clonotype came up a few times. The chain recombines TRBV4-1 with TRBJ1-5; D gene unclear. This CDR3 spans 15 amino acids. Trimming cost V 0 bases and J 2 bases, with 8 bases left between them. Germline V CDR1 and CDR2: MGHRA, YSYEKL. CDR3 loop: CASSQEGRGNQPQHF. CDR3 DNA sequence: TGCGCCAGCAGCCAAGAAGGACGCGGCAATCAGCCCCAGCATTTT.

V is TRBV24-1 and J is TRBJ1-2, with D possibly being TRBD1 (6 bases). Germline V gives CDR1 KGHDR, CDR2 SFDVKD. There are 14 residues in the CDR3. Trimming stripped 10 bases from V and 6 bases from J, with 20 bases between. The CDR3 loop is CATYWRGAVDGYTF. The DNA for the CDR3 is TGTGCCACTTATTGGAGGGGGGCTGTCGATGGCTACACCTTC.